This is a list of T cell receptor beta chains from one sample in a study of T cell responses to AZD1222 COVID-19 vaccine. Using immunoSEQ multiplex PCR, the repertoire was profiled, and TCRdb retains in-frame clones only, with some absent. Among 75,000 to 100,000 clones listed, about 89% were seen once. Sample: peripheral blood, taken on day 0 of AZD1222 vaccination. These receptors all stem from an adult in good health. The CDR3 runs from the conserved cysteine through the conserved F or W. A D gene is named only where the DNA matches it firmly. Part of the rows lack a size; the others show once, few, many or a class for expanded clones.

V: TRBV20-1
D: .
size: .
J: TRBJ1-1
CDR3: CSARDFPEAFF
DNA: TGCAGTGCTAGAGATTTCCCTGAAGCTTTCTTT

V: TRBV4-2
D: .
size: .
J: TRBJ2-3
CDR3: CASSQERGRTDTQYF
DNA: TGTGCCAGCAGCCAAGAGCGGGGCCGCACAGATACGCAGTATTTT

V: TRBV5-1
D: .
size: .
J: TRBJ1-2
CDR3: CASSLGDRSHGYTF
DNA: TGCGCCAGCAGCTTGGGCGACCGATCCCATGGCTACACCTTC

V: TRBV25-1
D: .
size: .
J: TRBJ2-1
CDR3: CASSESLRSSDNEQFF
DNA: TGTGCCAGCAGTGAGTCATTAAGGAGCTCGGACAATGAGCAGTTCTTC

V: TRBV4-3
D: .
size: once
J: TRBJ1-4
CDR3: CASSQERGTANEKLFF
DNA: TGCGCCAGCAGCCAAGAGAGGGGGACGGCTAATGAAAAACTGTTTTTT

V: TRBV3-1/TRBV3-2
D: .
size: .
J: TRBJ1-5
CDR3: CASSLLNQPQHF
DNA: TGTGCCAGCAGCCTGTTGAATCAGCCCCAGCATTTT

V: TRBV5-1
D: TRBD1
size: .
J: TRBJ1-6
CDR3: CASSLGQGAQYNSPLHF
DNA: TGCGCCAGCAGCTTAGGACAGGGGGCGCAATATAATTCACCCCTCCACTTT

V: TRBV19
D: TRBD1
size: .
J: TRBJ2-7
CDR3: CATKGQGGASYEQYF
DNA: TGTGCCACCAAGGGACAGGGCGGGGCTTCCTACGAGCAGTACTTC

V: TRBV5-1
D: .
size: .
J: TRBJ1-2
CDR3: CASSPQVSAGHGYTF
DNA: TGCGCCAGCAGCCCCCAGGTGTCAGCTGGTCATGGCTACACCTTC

V: TRBV30
D: .
size: .
J: TRBJ1-4
CDR3: CAWSRTQTGANEKLFF
DNA: TGTGCCTGGAGTCGAACCCAGACAGGCGCTAATGAAAAACTGTTTTTT

V: TRBV11-2
D: .
size: .
J: TRBJ2-7
CDR3: CASSPRPYEQYF
DNA: TGTGCCAGCAGCCCCCGACCCTACGAGCAGTACTTC

V: TRBV9
D: TRBD2
size: .
J: TRBJ2-1
CDR3: CASSVGLDYHNEQFF
DNA: TGTGCCAGCAGCGTGGGACTAGACTATCACAATGAGCAGTTCTTC

V: TRBV21-1
D: .
size: .
J: TRBJ1-2
CDR3: CASSKEDSFPSSYGYTF
DNA: TGTGCCAGCAGCAAGGAGGACAGCTTCCCGTCGAGCTATGGCTACACCTTC

V: TRBV6-5
D: .
size: .
J: TRBJ2-1
CDR3: CASSYGFVRSYNEQFF
DNA: TGTGCCAGCAGTTACGGGTTTGTACGCTCCTACAATGAGCAGTTCTTC

V: TRBV6-5
D: .
size: .
J: TRBJ1-1
CDR3: CASSYSSTVNTEAFF
DNA: TGTGCCAGCAGTTACTCGTCGACAGTTAACACTGAAGCTTTCTTT

V: TRBV9
D: .
size: once
J: TRBJ2-5
CDR3: CASSASLRDQETQYF
DNA: TGTGCCAGCAGCGCCTCCCTTCGGGACCAAGAGACCCAGTACTTC

V: TRBV27
D: .
size: once
J: TRBJ1-2
CDR3: CASSLSGVPYNYGYTF
DNA: TGTGCCAGCAGTTTATCGGGGGTCCCCTATAACTATGGCTACACCTTC

V: TRBV9
D: TRBD1
size: .
J: TRBJ1-3
CDR3: CASSVDGQVPGNTIYF
DNA: TGTGCCAGCAGCGTAGATGGACAGGTACCGGGAAACACCATATATTTT

V: TRBV29-1
D: TRBD1
size: once
J: TRBJ1-4
CDR3: CSVGGTGLGEKLFF
DNA: TGCAGCGTTGGCGGGACAGGGCTCGGTGAAAAACTGTTTTTT

V: TRBV6-6
D: TRBD2
size: .
J: TRBJ2-7
CDR3: CASSYWASGAYEQYF
DNA: TGTGCCAGCAGTTACTGGGCTAGCGGTGCCTACGAGCAGTACTTC

V: TRBV5-4
D: TRBD1
size: .
J: TRBJ1-2
CDR3: CASSDRTGGGGYGYTF
DNA: TGTGCCAGCAGCGATCGTACAGGGGGGGGTGGCTATGGCTACACCTTC

V: TRBV10-3
D: .
size: .
J: TRBJ2-1
CDR3: CAITRDRNEQFF
DNA: TGTGCCATCACGCGGGATCGGAATGAGCAGTTCTTC

V: TRBV19
D: .
size: once
J: TRBJ1-5
CDR3: CASSIDLAGASNQPQHF
DNA: TGTGCCAGTAGTATAGATCTTGCAGGGGCCAGCAATCAGCCCCAGCATTTT

V: TRBV27
D: .
size: once
J: TRBJ1-5
CDR3: CASSLSRQVNQPQHF
DNA: TGTGCCAGCAGTTTATCGAGGCAGGTTAATCAGCCCCAGCATTTT

V: TRBV9
D: TRBD1
size: .
J: TRBJ1-2
CDR3: CASSLRTGDYGYTF
DNA: TGTGCCAGCAGTCTCCGGACAGGGGACTATGGCTACACCTTC

V: TRBV12-3/TRBV12-4
D: .
size: once
J: TRBJ1-1
CDR3: CASSLTMNTEAFF
DNA: TGTGCCAGCAGCTTAACCATGAACACTGAAGCTTTCTTT

V: TRBV4-3
D: .
size: .
J: TRBJ1-2
CDR3: CASSQDFAESYGYTF
DNA: TGCGCCAGCAGCCAAGATTTTGCGGAGAGCTATGGCTACACCTTC

V: TRBV28
D: .
size: .
J: TRBJ1-2
CDR3: CASSGFSATKGREYGYTF
DNA: TGTGCCAGCAGTGGTTTTTCCGCCACGAAAGGTCGGGAGTATGGCTACACCTTC

V: TRBV6-6
D: .
size: .
J: TRBJ2-6
CDR3: CASRRGSGANVLTF
DNA: TGTGCCAGCAGAAGGGGTTCTGGGGCCAACGTCCTGACTTTC

V: TRBV3-1/TRBV3-2
D: TRBD1
size: .
J: TRBJ1-3
CDR3: CASSHPRGGRSDTIYF
DNA: TGTGCCAGCAGCCATCCCAGGGGGGGAAGATCGGACACCATATATTTT

V: TRBV7-2
D: TRBD2
size: .
J: TRBJ2-7
CDR3: CASSLVEASGGPGYEQYF
DNA: TGTGCCAGCAGCTTAGTGGAGGCTAGCGGGGGCCCTGGGTACGAGCAGTACTTC

V: TRBV29-1
D: TRBD2
size: once
J: TRBJ2-1
CDR3: CSVARLAADEQFF
DNA: TGCAGCGTTGCTAGACTAGCGGCCGATGAGCAGTTCTTC

V: TRBV15
D: .
size: .
J: TRBJ2-1
CDR3: CATSSGPYNEQFF
DNA: TGTGCCACCAGCAGCGGCCCCTACAATGAGCAGTTCTTC

V: TRBV7-2
D: TRBD2
size: .
J: TRBJ2-5
CDR3: CASSYLAGQQETQYF
DNA: TGTGCCAGCAGTTATCTAGCGGGGCAACAAGAGACCCAGTACTTC

V: TRBV5-1
D: TRBD1
size: .
J: TRBJ2-5
CDR3: CASSSQGAGETQYF
DNA: TGCGCCAGCAGCAGTCAGGGGGCCGGGGAGACCCAGTACTTC

V: TRBV5-1
D: .
size: few
J: TRBJ1-2
CDR3: CASRASGTGNYGYTF
DNA: TGCGCCAGCAGGGCCTCCGGGACGGGGAACTATGGCTACACCTTC

V: TRBV12-3/TRBV12-4
D: .
size: .
J: TRBJ1-1
CDR3: CASSLMENTEAFF
DNA: TGTGCCAGCAGTTTAATGGAGAACACTGAAGCTTTCTTT

V: TRBV6-2/TRBV6-3
D: .
size: .
J: TRBJ1-5
CDR3: CASSYSLGGGSNQPQHF
DNA: TGTGCCAGCAGTTACTCGCTAGGGGGGGGAAGCAATCAGCCCCAGCATTTT

V: TRBV11-1
D: .
size: .
J: TRBJ2-7
CDR3: CASSLSESYEQYF
DNA: TGTGCCAGCAGCTTATCTGAATCCTACGAGCAGTACTTC

V: TRBV7-2
D: TRBD1
size: .
J: TRBJ2-7
CDR3: CASSSRGTAYEQYF
DNA: TGTGCCAGCAGCTCCCGTGGGACAGCCTACGAGCAGTACTTC

V: TRBV6-5
D: .
size: .
J: TRBJ2-7
CDR3: CASSTGSYEQYF
DNA: TGTGCCAGCAGTACTGGATCCTACGAGCAGTACTTC

V: TRBV5-1
D: .
size: .
J: TRBJ1-4
CDR3: CASSPQSPTNEKLFF
DNA: TGCGCCAGCAGCCCTCAAAGTCCAACTAATGAAAAACTGTTTTTT

V: TRBV24-1
D: .
size: .
J: TRBJ1-2
CDR3: CATSDSGGTYGYTF
DNA: TGTGCCACCAGTGATTCCGGGGGTACCTATGGCTACACCTTC